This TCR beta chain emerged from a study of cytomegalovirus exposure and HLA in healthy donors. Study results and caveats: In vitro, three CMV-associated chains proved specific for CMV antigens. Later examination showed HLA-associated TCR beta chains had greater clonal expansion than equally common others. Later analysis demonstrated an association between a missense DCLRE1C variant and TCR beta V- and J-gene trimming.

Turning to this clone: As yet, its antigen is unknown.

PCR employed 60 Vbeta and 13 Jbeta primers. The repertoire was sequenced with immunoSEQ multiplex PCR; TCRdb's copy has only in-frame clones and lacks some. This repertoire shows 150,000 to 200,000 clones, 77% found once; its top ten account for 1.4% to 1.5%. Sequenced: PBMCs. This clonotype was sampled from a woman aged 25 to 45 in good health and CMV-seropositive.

CDR3 nucleotides: TGTGCCTGGAGTACGTCGGGGGTTAGCACTGAAGCTTTCTTT. It translates to CAWSTSGVSTEAFF. The V call is TRBV30, the J call TRBJ1-1, with TRBD1 as a possible D gene (5 bases). The CDR3 extends over 14 amino acids. From germline, CDR1 is GTSNPN and CDR2 SVGIG (reference sequence). V was clipped by 2 bases and J by 4 bases, with 14 bases between them.